One sample yielded the 16 T cell receptor beta chains listed below, sequenced in a study of Graves' ophthalmopathy and Graves' hyperthyroidism. CDR3 regions of TCR beta were amplified from RNA transcripts. HTBI primers primed a first-round RT-PCR, and a second-round multiplex PCR followed. TCRdb re-called the multiplex PCR reads through MiXCR, storing one row per CDR3 protein. The sample holds more than 40,000 distinct CDR3 sequences; less than 65% are singletons and the top ten take less than 25%. Sequences were obtained from peripheral blood. The receptors were gathered from an adult man with Graves' ophthalmopathy.

This clonotype showed up just once. This rearrangement joins TRBV7-9 to TRBJ2-7; TRBD1 matches at 10 bases. J gave up 5 bases and V 3 bases, and 7 bases lay outside the gene matches. Germline V gene data show CDR1 as SEHNR and CDR2 as FQNEAQ (reference sequence). The CDR3 extends over 15 amino acids. Written as DNA, the CDR3 is TGTGCCAGCAGCTTGGGGACAGGGGCTACCCACGAGCAGTACTTC. This gives the protein CASSLGTGATHEQYF.

This clonotype was recorded a few times. J is TRBJ2-7 and V is TRBV7-6; D gene uncertain. Between the trimmed V and J ends, which lost 1 base and 0 bases, there was a span of 7 bases. The CDR3 spans 14 residues. Germline loops: CDR1 SGHVS, CDR2 FNYEAQ. CDR3 DNA: TGTGCCAGCAGCTTAGAGGCTCACTCCTACGAGCAGTACTTC. It is translated as CASSLEAHSYEQYF.

This clonotype was observed at least ten times. This chain joins TRBV2 and TRBJ2-3; D is unclear. The V end lost 0 bases, the J end lost 0 bases, and 10 bases lay between the germline ends. CDR3 length equals 16 residues. Germline CDR1 is SNHLY and CDR2 is FYNNEI. In nucleotides, the CDR3 is TGTGCCAGCAGTGAAGCGTTCTACAAAAGCACAGATACGCAGTATTTT. It is translated as CASSEAFYKSTDTQYF.

The chain joins TRBV7-9 to TRBJ2-1; possible D gene TRBD1, 6 bases. Germline lookup yields CDR1 SEHNR and CDR2 FQNEAQ (reference sequence). The V end lost 1 base, the J end lost 8 bases, and 18 bases lay between the germline ends. This CDR3 has 16 amino acids. CDR3 in amino acids: CASSLDTSGAMDEQFF. CDR3 coding DNA: TGTGCCAGCAGCTTAGATACGTCAGGGGCTATGGATGAGCAGTTCTTC.

Only one count was recorded for this clonotype. The conserved phenylalanine or tryptophan normally closing the CDR3 is absent here, so this likely arose from a read error. The DNA is omitted, as the CDR3 cannot be located on it reliably, and the CDR3 follows TCRdb's listing. The V and J genes are TRBV7-9 and TRBJ1-4; the table's D call, TRBD1, has no DNA check behind it. Germline lookup yields CDR1 SEHNR and CDR2 FQNEAQ (reference sequence). The CDR3 sequence runs 8 residues, both termini included. The CDR3 sequence is CASSLGGV.

This clonotype was picked up many times. The chain joins TRBV11-2 to TRBJ2-1; a possible D gene is TRBD2 (6 bases). The CDR3 runs to 13 residues. V gave up 5 bases and J gave up 6 bases, with 11 bases separating them. CDR1 and CDR2 from the germline V gene are SGHAT and FQNNGV. CDR3: CASSPTEGNEQFF. For the CDR3, the DNA is TGTGCCAGCAGCCCCACGGAGGGCAATGAGCAGTTCTTC.

The rearrangement uses TRBV2 and TRBJ1-2; a weak D match, TRBD1 (5 bases). This CDR3 has 14 residues. CDR1 and CDR2 from the germline V gene are SNHLY and FYNNEI. Trimming took 6 bases from V and 7 from J, leaving 18 bases between them. CDR3 region: CASSLYRGMGGYTF. The CDR3 DNA sequence: TGTGCCAGCAGCTTGTACCGGGGGATGGGTGGCTACACCTTC.

This clonotype was observed once. The CDR3, as DNA: TGCAGTGCCCGCATAGCGGGAGAGCGAGGAGATCAGTACTTC. Translated: CSARIAGERGDQYF. The V call is TRBV20-1, the J call TRBJ2-7, with TRBD2 matching 9 bases. Germline V gene sequence: CDR1 DFQATT, CDR2 SNEGSKA (reference sequence). The J segment lost 10 bases and the V segment lost 6 bases, leaving 16 bases of the junction unmatched. The CDR3 has 14 residues.

The chain has TRBV7-9 and TRBJ2-7, with 8 nucleotides matching TRBD2. Trimming removed 5 bases from V and 3 bases from J; junction bases left unmatched: 9. The CDR3 has 15 amino acids. Germline CDR1 reads SEHNR; CDR2 reads FQNEAQ (reference sequence). CDR3 sequence: CASSPPLSGGYEQYF. CDR3 coding DNA: TGTGCCAGCAGCCCACCCCTAAGCGGGGGCTACGAGCAGTACTTC.

The sample holds many counts of this clonotype. CDR3: CASSDSSHTIYF. As DNA, the CDR3 is TGTGCCAGCAGCGACAGTTCCCACACCATATATTTT. The chain couples TRBV6-5 to TRBJ1-3; D perhaps matches TRBD1 (5 bases). From germline, CDR1 is MNHEY and CDR2 SVGAGI. Trimming took 6 bases from V and 8 from J, leaving 11 bases between them. The CDR3 consists of 12 residues.

In the case of this clonotype: The CDR3 ends on some other residue instead of the conserved phenylalanine or tryptophan, so this is likely a read error. It is unclear where the CDR3 begins or ends on the DNA, so no DNA is shown, and the CDR3 is as TCRdb lists it. This chain connects TRBV12-5 to TRBJ2-1. The CDR3 totals 8 residues, both ends included. The V gene's germline CDR1 is LGHNT and CDR2 FRNRAP. The CDR3 loop reads CASGLATT.

The CDR3 bases are TGTGCCAGCTCAGGGACAGGGGGCGGAGAGACCCAGTACTTC. Its protein product is CASSGTGGGETQYF. The genes are TRBV18 and TRBJ2-5, with 12 positions matching TRBD1. Germline CDR1 KGHSH, CDR2 LQKENI. CDR3 length equals 14 residues. V gave up 5 bases and J gave up 4 bases; unmatched junction bases: 2. The full variable domain, with the rest looked up from reference TRBV18 and TRBJ2-5, is NAGVMQNPRHLVRRRGQEARLRCSPMKGHSHVYWYRQLPEEGLKFMVYLQKENIIDESGMPKERFSAEFPKEGPSILRIQQVVRGDSAAYFCASSGTGGGETQYFGPGTRLLVL.

The chain has TRBV20-1 and TRBJ2-6; D is ambiguous. Germline CDR1 is DFQATT and CDR2 is SNEGSKA (reference sequence). The CDR3 totals 11 residues. The V end was cut by 6 bases, the J end by 4 bases, with 4 bases between. CDR3 nucleotide sequence: TGCAGTGCCCGGGGGGCCAACGTCCTGACTTTC. Amino acids: CSARGANVLTF.

This clonotype was detected only once. The rearrangement uses TRBV10-3 and TRBJ2-7; D ambiguous. Germline assignment: CDR1 ENHRY and CDR2 SYGVKD. V was clipped by 4 bases and J by 6 bases, with 13 bases between them. The CDR3 is 13 residues long. The CDR3 loop reads CAISGTLGGEQYF. The CDR3 bases are TGTGCCATCAGTGGGACCCTGGGTGGCGAGCAGTACTTC.

This sequence joins TRBV9 and TRBJ2-3, with D perhaps TRBD2 (5 bases). V was cut by 3 bases and J by 11 bases, with 22 bases left in between. The CDR3 has 15 amino acids. Per germline, CDR1 SGDLS and CDR2 YYNGEE. In nucleotides, the CDR3 is TGTGCCAGCAGCGGAGGCACCGGGGAAACCTCTGTGCAGTATTTT. It yields the protein CASSGGTGETSVQYF.

This sequence joins TRBV24-1 and TRBJ1-2; maybe TRBD1 (6 bases). The CDR3 is made up of 12 amino acids. Trimming removed 5 bases at V and 4 bases at J, with 7 bases between. Germline V gene data show CDR1 as KGHDR and CDR2 as SFDVKD. Written as DNA, the CDR3 is TGTGCCACCAGTGCGGGGGCCTATGGCTACACCTTC. The encoded protein is CATSAGAYGYTF.